Listed below are T cell receptor beta chains from one sample, sequenced in a study of beta chain features in type 1 diabetes. Data came from immunoSEQ multiplex PCR; TCRdb stores just in-frame clones and leaves some out. The repertoire includes 38,000 or so clones, 64% of them detected once, and approximately 2% sits in the top ten. The sample comprised Tregs from blood. The origin of the receptors is a woman between 25 and 40 years old in good health. The CDR3 runs from the conserved cysteine through the conserved F or W. The D gene is left open where the match is weak. Some rows mark clone size as missing; the rest say once, few, many or name a class of expanded clone.

TRBD2 TRBJ2-3 TRBV5-1 - TGCGCCAGCAGCCTTGGGACTATCACAGATACGCAGTATTTT CASSLGTITDTQYF
- TRBJ1-4 TRBV4-3 medium-sized TGCGCCAGCCGCATGGGAGCCCCTAATGAAAAACTGTTTTTT CASRMGAPNEKLFF
- TRBJ1-1 TRBV28 medium-sized TGTGCCAGCAGTTCGGAAGCGGACGGATACACTGAAGCTTTCTTT CASSSEADGYTEAFF
- TRBJ2-3 TRBV10-3 - TGTGCCATCAGTGACCCGGGCACTAGCTCTTATAAACCCAGAACAGATACGCAGTATTTT CAISDPGTSSYKPRTDTQYF
TRBD2 TRBJ2-1 TRBV27 few TGTGCCAGCAGGAGAAGCGGGATCACCTACAATGAGCAGTTCTTC CASRRSGITYNEQFF
TRBD2 TRBJ2-3 TRBV5-4 - TGTGCCAGCAGCTTCTCGGCGGGAGGAACAGATACGCAGTATTTT CASSFSAGGTDTQYF
- TRBJ2-1 TRBV4-3 - TGCGCCAGCAGCCAAGTAGGGGGTAATGAGCAGTTCTTC CASSQVGGNEQFF
- TRBJ2-1 TRBV4-2 - TGTGCCAGCAGCAAAGGGACACCGAATAATGAGCAGTTCTTC CASSKGTPNNEQFF
TRBD1 TRBJ1-2 TRBV28 - TGTGCCACCCGACAGGGCCCTAACTATGGCTACACCTTC CATRQGPNYGYTF
TRBD2 TRBJ2-7 TRBV18 - TGTGCCAGCTCACCTCCGGGACTATACCACGAGCAGTACTTC CASSPPGLYHEQYF
- TRBJ2-5 TRBV5-1 - TGCGCCAGCAGCTTCCAAGCGCCGCTACAAGAGACCCAGTACTTC CASSFQAPLQETQYF
TRBD1 TRBJ2-7 TRBV27 - TGTGCCAGCAGTTTATCGGGACAGGGCTTCTACGAGCAGTACTTC CASSLSGQGFYEQYF